This T cell receptor (beta chain) was observed in a study of early T cells in non-severe SARS-CoV-2 infection. TCRdb processed the 5' RACE reads anew with MiXCR; each CDR3 protein has one entry. The sample records 98,000 or so distinct CDR3 sequences, 9.5% to 12% being singletons. In germline, CDR1 is MNHNS, CDR2 SASEGT. CDR3 length: 14 residues. V was shortened by 2 bases and J by 7 bases, with 12 bases between the two germline ends. This rearrangement joins TRBV6-1 to TRBJ1-5, with a weak D call TRBD1 (6 bases). This receptor was obtained from an adult who was a healthcare worker with PCR-confirmed SARS-CoV-2 infection or an uninfected control (not recorded which). Sequencing used whole blood. The CDR3 region is CASSELSGVQPQHF. For the CDR3, the DNA is TGTGCCAGCAGTGAATTGTCAGGGGTCCAGCCCCAGCATTTT.